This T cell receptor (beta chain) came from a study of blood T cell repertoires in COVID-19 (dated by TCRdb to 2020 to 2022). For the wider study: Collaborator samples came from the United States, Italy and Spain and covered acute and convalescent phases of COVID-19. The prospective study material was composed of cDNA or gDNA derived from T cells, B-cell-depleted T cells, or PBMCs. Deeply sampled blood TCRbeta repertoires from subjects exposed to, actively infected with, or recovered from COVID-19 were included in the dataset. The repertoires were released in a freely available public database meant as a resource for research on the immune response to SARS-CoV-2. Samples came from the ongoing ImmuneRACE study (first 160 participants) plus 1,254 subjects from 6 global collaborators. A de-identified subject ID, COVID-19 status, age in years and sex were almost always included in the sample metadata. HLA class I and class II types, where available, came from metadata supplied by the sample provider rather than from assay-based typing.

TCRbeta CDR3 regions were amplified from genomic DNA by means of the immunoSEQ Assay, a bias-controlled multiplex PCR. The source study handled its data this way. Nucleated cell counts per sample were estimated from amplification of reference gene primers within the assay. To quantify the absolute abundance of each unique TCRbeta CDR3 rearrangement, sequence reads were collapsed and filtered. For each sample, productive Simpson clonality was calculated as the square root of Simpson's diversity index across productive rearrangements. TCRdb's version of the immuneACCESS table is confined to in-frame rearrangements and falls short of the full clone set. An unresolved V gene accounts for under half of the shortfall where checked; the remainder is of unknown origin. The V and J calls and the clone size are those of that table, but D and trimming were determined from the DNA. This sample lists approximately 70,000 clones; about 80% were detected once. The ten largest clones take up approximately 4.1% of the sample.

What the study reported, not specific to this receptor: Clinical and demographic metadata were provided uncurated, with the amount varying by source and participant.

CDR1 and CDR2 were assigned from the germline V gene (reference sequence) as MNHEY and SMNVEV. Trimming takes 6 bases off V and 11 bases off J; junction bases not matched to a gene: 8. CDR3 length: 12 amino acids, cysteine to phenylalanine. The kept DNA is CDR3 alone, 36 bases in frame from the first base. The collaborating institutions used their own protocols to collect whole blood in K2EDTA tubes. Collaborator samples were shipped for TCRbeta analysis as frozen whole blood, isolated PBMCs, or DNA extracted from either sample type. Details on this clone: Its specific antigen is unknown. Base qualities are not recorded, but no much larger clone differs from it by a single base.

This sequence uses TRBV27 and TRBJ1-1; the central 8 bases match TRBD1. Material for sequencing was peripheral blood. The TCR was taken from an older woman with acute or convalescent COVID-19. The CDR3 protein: CASSRQGSWAFF. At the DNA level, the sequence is TGTGCCAGCAGCAGACAGGGGAGTTGGGCTTTCTTT.